The rows below give T cell receptor beta chains drawn from one sample of a study of cytomegalovirus exposure and HLA in healthy donors. Profiled with immunoSEQ multiplex PCR; TCRdb holds only in-frame clones, not every one. The sample holds approximately 160,000 clones, 75% to 85% seen once. The sequencing sample was made of PBMCs. Receptor source: a man in his thirties or forties in good health and CMV-seropositive. Each CDR3 is given with its conserved first and last residue. Fields, in order: CDR3 DNA, CDR3 protein, J gene, D gene, V gene, clone size. The D gene is left open where the match is weak. Size tells how often a clone was seen (once, few, many) or the class of an expanded clone, and some rows leave it out.

TGTGCCAGCCAAGCGGGTGTCAGCAAAGAGACCCAGTACTTC	CASQAGVSKETQYF	TRBJ2-5	-	TRBV6-5	few
TGTGCCAGCAGCGGGGATTCACCCCTCCACTTT	CASSGDSPLHF	TRBJ1-6	-	TRBV28	-
TGTGCCAGCAGCGTAAACAGCAACTCTGGAAACACCATATATTTT	CASSVNSNSGNTIYF	TRBJ1-3	-	TRBV9	-
TGTGCCAGCAGTTACTTGGGACTAGCGGCCGGGGAGCTGTTTTTT	CASSYLGLAAGELFF	TRBJ2-2	TRBD2	TRBV6-5	-
TGTGCCAGCAGCTTAGGTAACAGGGGGTGGACTGAAGCTTTCTTT	CASSLGNRGWTEAFF	TRBJ1-1	TRBD1	TRBV11-3	-
TGTGCCTGGAGGGTTCGGATAGGAGCAACCGGGGAGCTGTTTTTT	CAWRVRIGATGELFF	TRBJ2-2	-	TRBV30	-
TGTGCCAGCAGCCAAGCTCTGAGGGGGGGCGACGACTACGAGCAGTACTTC	CASSQALRGGDDYEQYF	TRBJ2-7	-	TRBV4-2	-
TGTGCCAGCAGCCCGGCCGGGACAGGGTCGGGGGAGCAGTTCTTC	CASSPAGTGSGEQFF	TRBJ2-1	TRBD1	TRBV7-9	-
TGTGCCAGCAGTTACTCGAGGGGACAAAGCTATGGCTACACCTTC	CASSYSRGQSYGYTF	TRBJ1-2	-	TRBV6-6	-
TGTGCCAGTAGTACCCGGACAGGGAAGGATGGCTACACCTTC	CASSTRTGKDGYTF	TRBJ1-2	TRBD1	TRBV19	-
TGCGCCAGCAGGCTACAGGAGAACACTGAAGCTTTCTTT	CASRLQENTEAFF	TRBJ1-1	-	TRBV10-1	-
TGCGCCAGCAGCTTGGTTCAGGGTGTGGACGGCTACACCTTC	CASSLVQGVDGYTF	TRBJ1-2	-	TRBV5-1	-
TGTGCCAGCAGCAGCGGGAGGGGTAATGAGCAGTTCTTC	CASSSGRGNEQFF	TRBJ2-1	TRBD2	TRBV9	-
TGCGCCAGCAGCCGGCAAGACAAGCGGGATGAAAAACTGTTTTTT	CASSRQDKRDEKLFF	TRBJ1-4	-	TRBV5-1	-
TGTGCCAGTAGTTTGGGGGCGTATGGGGCCAACGTCCTGACTTTC	CASSLGAYGANVLTF	TRBJ2-6	-	TRBV19	-
TGTGCCAGCAGATCCCAGGCAAATTTGAGGGAGCTGTTTTTT	CASRSQANLRELFF	TRBJ2-2	-	TRBV2	-
TGTGCCACCGAAGGGACAGCCGTCTATGGCTACACCTTC	CATEGTAVYGYTF	TRBJ1-2	TRBD1	TRBV11-3	once
TGTGCCAGCAGCCCCGGGACTAGCAAAGAGACCCAGTACTTC	CASSPGTSKETQYF	TRBJ2-5	TRBD2	TRBV27	-
TGTGCCAGCAGCGAGGGGGGGACAGGGTCTGAAAAACTGTTTTTT	CASSEGGTGSEKLFF	TRBJ1-4	TRBD1	TRBV5-5	-
TGCGCCAGCAGCTTGGTAGGACAGCCTTTTAATGAAAAACTGTTTTTT	CASSLVGQPFNEKLFF	TRBJ1-4	-	TRBV5-1	-
TGTGCCAGCAGCCACAGGGGGCTGTACGAGCAGTACTTC	CASSHRGLYEQYF	TRBJ2-7	TRBD1	TRBV14	-
TGTGCCAGCAGTCCCAAGGGGGCGGATAATGAAAAACTGTTTTTT	CASSPKGADNEKLFF	TRBJ1-4	TRBD1	TRBV7-9	-
TGCGCCAGCAGCTTGGGGTCTTCAGGAGAGACCCAGTACTTC	CASSLGSSGETQYF	TRBJ2-5	-	TRBV5-1	-
TGTGCCAGCAGCCTCCGGGACTCTACCTCGAACACCGGGGAGCTGTTTTTT	CASSLRDSTSNTGELFF	TRBJ2-2	-	TRBV4-2	-
TGTGCCAGCAGCGGGGGAGGTGTCAATGAGCAGTTCTTC	CASSGGGVNEQFF	TRBJ2-1	-	TRBV7-2	-
TGTGCCAGCAGCCTACGCGGGGAGATAGGAAACACCATATATTTT	CASSLRGEIGNTIYF	TRBJ1-3	-	TRBV5-8	-
TGTGCCAGCAGCTTCCCCGGGACAGATACGCAGTATTTT	CASSFPGTDTQYF	TRBJ2-3	-	TRBV11-3	-
TGTGCCAGCAGTCGGTCAGGGTACAATTCACCCCTCCACTTT	CASSRSGYNSPLHF	TRBJ1-6	-	TRBV6-5	once
TGTGCCAGCTCACCTCTTCAGGACGGGGACTATGGCTACACCTTC	CASSPLQDGDYGYTF	TRBJ1-2	-	TRBV18	-
TGTGCCAGCAACCCCCCTTGGGGGGACTCTTCCTACGAGCAGTACTTC	CASNPPWGDSSYEQYF	TRBJ2-7	-	TRBV2	-
TGTGCCAGCAGCGTAGCCGGGAACACCGGGGAGCTGTTTTTT	CASSVAGNTGELFF	TRBJ2-2	-	TRBV9	-
TGTGCCAGCAGCCAATTGACTAGCGGGGATTCCTACGAGCAGTACTTC	CASSQLTSGDSYEQYF	TRBJ2-7	TRBD2	TRBV4-2	-